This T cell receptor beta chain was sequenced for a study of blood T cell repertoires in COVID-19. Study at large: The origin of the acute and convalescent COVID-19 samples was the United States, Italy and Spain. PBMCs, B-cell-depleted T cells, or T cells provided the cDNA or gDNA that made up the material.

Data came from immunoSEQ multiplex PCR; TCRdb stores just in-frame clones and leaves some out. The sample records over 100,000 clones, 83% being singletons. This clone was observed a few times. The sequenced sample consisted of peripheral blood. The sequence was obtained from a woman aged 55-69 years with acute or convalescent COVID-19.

CDR3 bases: TGTGCCAGCAGCGCACGTCGGTTCTCCTCTGGAAACACCATATATTTT. It encodes CASSARRFSSGNTIYF. The J gene is TRBJ1-3, the V gene TRBV9; D gene unclear. The germline gives CDR1 SGDLS, CDR2 YYNGEE. Trimming cost V 3 bases and J 0 bases, with 13 bases left between them. CDR3 length equals 16 residues.